This is a list of T cell receptor beta chains from one sample in a study of cytomegalovirus exposure and HLA in healthy donors. Produced via immunoSEQ multiplex PCR; TCRdb's table is partial and in-frame only. The repertoire holds some 130,000 clones, with about four fifths as singletons. Material for sequencing was PBMCs. These receptors were collected from a man younger than 30 in good health and CMV-seronegative. CDR3s include the opening cysteine and the closing phenylalanine or tryptophan. The order of the fields is V gene, clone size, D gene, J gene, CDR3 DNA, CDR3 protein. The D gene is left open where the match is weak. Clone size appears in some rows only: once, few, many, or a class for an expanded clone.

TRBV5-1,NA,NA,TRBJ1-3,TGCGCCAGCAGCCCAAACAGTGGCGGAAACACCATATATTTT,CASSPNSGGNTIYF
TRBV4-3,NA,NA,TRBJ2-7,TGCGCCAGCAGCCAAGGGGTAGCCAGCGGCCCCTACGAGCAGTACTTC,CASSQGVASGPYEQYF
TRBV19,NA,TRBD1,TRBJ1-1,TGTGCCAGTGGGGAGACAGGGGGCACTGAAGCTTTCTTT,CASGETGGTEAFF
TRBV6-5,NA,NA,TRBJ2-7,TGTGCCAGCAATTTAAAAGGGGGTTTGCTCCGCGAGCAGTACTTC,CASNLKGGLLREQYF
TRBV6-6,NA,NA,TRBJ1-2,TGTGCCAGCAGTTACCCGGACAGTGGACGGGGCTATGGCTACACCTTC,CASSYPDSGRGYGYTF
TRBV13,NA,TRBD2,TRBJ2-7,TGTGCCAGCAGCCTCACGCGGACTAGCGGCTACGAGCAGTACTTC,CASSLTRTSGYEQYF
TRBV2,NA,TRBD1,TRBJ1-1,TGTGCCAGCAGTTTACAGGGGGCGATCACTGAAGCTTTCTTT,CASSLQGAITEAFF
TRBV5-1,once,NA,TRBJ1-2,TGCGCCAGCAGCTTGGGACGGGGTAGCTATGGCTACACCTTC,CASSLGRGSYGYTF
TRBV18,NA,TRBD1,TRBJ1-6,TGTGCCAGCTCACCGGGACAGGGGCTCTTAACGTCACCCCTCCACTTT,CASSPGQGLLTSPLHF
TRBV6-1,NA,TRBD1,TRBJ2-6,TGTGCCAGCAGTGGCTCCGGGACAGGTTTATCTGGGGCCAACGTCCTGACTTTC,CASSGSGTGLSGANVLTF
TRBV5-4,NA,NA,TRBJ2-3,TGTGCCAGCAGCTCCGGGCGGGTGTCACTAGTCACAGATACGCAGTATTTT,CASSSGRVSLVTDTQYF
TRBV9,NA,TRBD1,TRBJ2-5,TGTGCCAGCAGCGCACAGGGGTTGACCCAGTACTTC,CASSAQGLTQYF
TRBV30,NA,TRBD2,TRBJ2-2,TGTGCCTGGAATCTAGCGGGACCGACCGGGGAGCTGTTTTTT,CAWNLAGPTGELFF
TRBV7-2,NA,NA,TRBJ2-7,TGTGCCAGCAGCCCTCAGGGGCCCCTCTCCTACGAGCAGTACTTC,CASSPQGPLSYEQYF
TRBV4-1,NA,NA,TRBJ2-1,TGCGCCAGCAGCCCCCCGAGTAGCTCCTACAATGAGCAGTTCTTC,CASSPPSSSYNEQFF
TRBV5-8,NA,NA,TRBJ1-2,TGTGCCAGCAGCCCTGGGGGGACGCGCTATGGCTACACCTTC,CASSPGGTRYGYTF
TRBV6-5,NA,NA,TRBJ1-1,TGTGCCAGCAGTTTGACAGCGAACACTGAAGCTTTCTTT,CASSLTANTEAFF
TRBV11-3,NA,NA,TRBJ2-7,TGTGCCAGCAGCTTAACGCAGGGAATGGAGCAGTACTTC,CASSLTQGMEQYF
TRBV7-2,NA,NA,TRBJ2-7,TGTGCCAGCAGCTTGACTAGTTACGAGCAGTACTTC,CASSLTSYEQYF
TRBV19,NA,TRBD1,TRBJ1-3,TGTGCCAGTAGTGTACGGCCGACAGGGTTTGGAAACACCATATATTTT,CASSVRPTGFGNTIYF
TRBV2,NA,NA,TRBJ2-1,TGTGCCAGCAGTGAGTCCGTTACCTACAATGAGCAGTTCTTC,CASSESVTYNEQFF
TRBV18,NA,TRBD2,TRBJ2-3,TGTGCCAGCTCACCACTCGATACTAGCGGCACAGATACGCAGTATTTT,CASSPLDTSGTDTQYF
TRBV27,NA,NA,TRBJ1-2,TGTGCCAGCGGTGAACAGGGTCGGCGGAACTATGGCTACACCTTC,CASGEQGRRNYGYTF
TRBV6-5,NA,NA,TRBJ1-2,TGTGCCAGCAGTGAACGCCAGGGCTTGGATGGCTACACCTTC,CASSERQGLDGYTF
TRBV30,NA,TRBD2,TRBJ2-7,TGTGCCTGGACTAGCGGGACTTACGAGCAGTACTTC,CAWTSGTYEQYF
TRBV7-3,NA,NA,TRBJ1-1,TGTGCCAGCAGCCCAAGACGGGGGAACACTGAAGCTTTCTTT,CASSPRRGNTEAFF
TRBV28,NA,NA,TRBJ1-3,TGTGCCAGCGGACTTCCTAGCGATACCTCTGGAAACACCATATATTTT,CASGLPSDTSGNTIYF
TRBV7-2,NA,TRBD2,TRBJ2-1,TGTGCCAGCAGCTCCACAGTTGGACTAGCGGGATATGAGCAGTTCTTC,CASSSTVGLAGYEQFF
TRBV7-3,NA,TRBD1,TRBJ1-2,TGTGCCAGCAGCGGACAGGGCGGCTATGGCTACACCTTC,CASSGQGGYGYTF
TRBV4-1,NA,NA,TRBJ1-2,TGCGCCAGCAGCCAGCCAACGACTGGTAACTATGGCTACACCTTC,CASSQPTTGNYGYTF
TRBV5-1,NA,NA,TRBJ2-5,TGCGCCAGCGCAAAAGTTCCGGGGGTACAAGAGACCCAGTACTTC,CASAKVPGVQETQYF
TRBV15,NA,TRBD1,TRBJ2-7,TGTGCCACCAGCAGATACAGCCTCCGGGACAGTTTATTCTACGAGCAGTACTTC,CATSRYSLRDSLFYEQYF
TRBV29-1,once,NA,TRBJ1-1,TGCAGCGCCGCGAGTCAGAGAGGGACTGAAGCTTTCTTT,CSAASQRGTEAFF
TRBV7-9,NA,TRBD2,TRBJ2-1,TGTGCCAGCAGCCCTCCTGGACTAGCGGGAGGAGATGAGCAGTTCTTC,CASSPPGLAGGDEQFF
TRBV7-9,NA,TRBD2,TRBJ2-1,TGTGCCAGCAGCCGATATAGCGGGAGGGCCGGCGATGAGCAGTTCTTC,CASSRYSGRAGDEQFF
TRBV6-5,NA,NA,TRBJ1-1,TGTGCCAGCAGTTACGAAGACAGCCGGAACACTGAAGCTTTCTTT,CASSYEDSRNTEAFF
TRBV13,NA,NA,TRBJ2-7,TGTGCCAGCAGCCGTACAGGGTTCTACGAGCAGTACTTC,CASSRTGFYEQYF
TRBV2,NA,TRBD2,TRBJ2-5,TGTGCCAGCCCCCGGGACTACGGAGGCGAGACCCAGTACTTC,CASPRDYGGETQYF
TRBV7-2,NA,NA,TRBJ1-2,TGTGCCAGCAGCTCCGGACAAGTCACCTATGGCTACACCTTC,CASSSGQVTYGYTF
TRBV13,NA,NA,TRBJ2-3,TGTGCCAGCAGCTTAAGACTAGGAGGTCAGTTAACGCAGTATTTT,CASSLRLGGQLTQYF
TRBV10-3,NA,TRBD1,TRBJ2-7,TGTGCCATCAGCGGGACAGGAGGAGCCTCCGAGCAGTACTTC,CAISGTGGASEQYF
TRBV15,once,TRBD2,TRBJ2-3,TGTGCCACCAGCAGGGAGACTAGCGGGACCACAGATACGCAGTATTTT,CATSRETSGTTDTQYF
TRBV7-8,NA,TRBD2,TRBJ2-1,TGTGCCAGCAGCGCCTTAGCGGGAGTCTTATTGCATGAGCAGTTCTTC,CASSALAGVLLHEQFF
TRBV4-2,NA,TRBD1,TRBJ2-3,TGTGCCAGCAGCCAAGAGGGCAGGGGGCGAGAAGATACGCAGTATTTT,CASSQEGRGREDTQYF
TRBV7-2,NA,NA,TRBJ1-3,TGTGCCAGCAGCTTTGCGGGACTGTCGTCGGGAAACACCATATATTTT,CASSFAGLSSGNTIYF
TRBV5-1,once,TRBD1,TRBJ2-1,TGCGCCAGCAGCTTGGTCCAGGGGGCAGGTGAGCAGTTCTTC,CASSLVQGAGEQFF
TRBV6-1,NA,TRBD1,TRBJ2-7,TGTGCCAGCAGTTCGCAGGGGGACGAGCAGTACTTC,CASSSQGDEQYF
TRBV25-1,NA,NA,TRBJ2-7,TGTGCCAGCAGTGAATCGGGGGGCCAACTCTACGAGCAGTACTTC,CASSESGGQLYEQYF
TRBV5-4,few,TRBD1,TRBJ2-5,TGTGCCAGCAGCACCGGGACAGCCCAAGAGACCCAGTACTTC,CASSTGTAQETQYF
TRBV7-9,NA,NA,TRBJ1-1,TGTGCCAGCAGCTTACGGTGCGAAGCTTTCTTT,CASSLRCEAFF
TRBV6-5,NA,NA,TRBJ1-5,TGTGCCAGCAGCAACGGTCGCTATAGCAATCAGCCCCAGCATTTT,CASSNGRYSNQPQHF